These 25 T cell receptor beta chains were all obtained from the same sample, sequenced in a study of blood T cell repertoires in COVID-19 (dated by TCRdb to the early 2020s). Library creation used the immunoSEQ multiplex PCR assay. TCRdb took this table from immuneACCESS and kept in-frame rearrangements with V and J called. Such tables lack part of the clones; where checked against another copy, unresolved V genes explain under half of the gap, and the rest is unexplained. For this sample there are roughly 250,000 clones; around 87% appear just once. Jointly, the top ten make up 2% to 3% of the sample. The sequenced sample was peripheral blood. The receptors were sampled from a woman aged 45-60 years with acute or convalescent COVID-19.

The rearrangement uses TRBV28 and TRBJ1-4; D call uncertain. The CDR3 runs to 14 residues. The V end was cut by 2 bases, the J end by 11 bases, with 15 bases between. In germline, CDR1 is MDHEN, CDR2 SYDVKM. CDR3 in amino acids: CASSLKPHGVKLFF. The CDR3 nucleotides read TGTGCCAGCAGTTTAAAGCCCCACGGAGTTAAACTGTTTTTT.

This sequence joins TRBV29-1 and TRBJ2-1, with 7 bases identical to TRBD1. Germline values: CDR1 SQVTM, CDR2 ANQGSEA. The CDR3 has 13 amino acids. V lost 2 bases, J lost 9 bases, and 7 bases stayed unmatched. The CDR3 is CSVENPRGSEQFF. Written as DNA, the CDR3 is TGCAGCGTTGAAAACCCCAGGGGGAGTGAGCAGTTCTTC.

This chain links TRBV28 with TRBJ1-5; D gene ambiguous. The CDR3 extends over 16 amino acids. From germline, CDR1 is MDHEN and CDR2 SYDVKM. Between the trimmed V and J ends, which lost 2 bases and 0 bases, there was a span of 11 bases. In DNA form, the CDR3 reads TGTGCCAGCAGTTTACTGCAGGATCGTAGCAATCAGCCCCAGCATTTT. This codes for CASSLLQDRSNQPQHF.

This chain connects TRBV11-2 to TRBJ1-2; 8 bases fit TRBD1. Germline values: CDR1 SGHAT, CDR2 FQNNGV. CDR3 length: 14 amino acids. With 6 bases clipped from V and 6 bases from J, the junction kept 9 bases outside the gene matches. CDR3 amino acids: CASRRDRYSHGYTF. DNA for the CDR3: TGTGCCAGCAGAAGGGACAGGTATTCTCATGGCTACACCTTC.

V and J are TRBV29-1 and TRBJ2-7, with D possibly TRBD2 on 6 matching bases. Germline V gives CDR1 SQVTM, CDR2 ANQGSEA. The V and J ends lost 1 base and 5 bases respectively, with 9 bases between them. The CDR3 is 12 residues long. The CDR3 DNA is TGCAGCGTTGAAGGAGGGAGGAACGAGCAGTACTTC. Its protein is CSVEGGRNEQYF.

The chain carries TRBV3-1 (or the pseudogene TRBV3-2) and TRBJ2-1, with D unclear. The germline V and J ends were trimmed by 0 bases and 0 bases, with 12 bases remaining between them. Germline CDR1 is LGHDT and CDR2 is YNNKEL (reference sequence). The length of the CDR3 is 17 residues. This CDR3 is CASSQDLIAGSYNEQFF. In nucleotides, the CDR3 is TGTGCCAGCAGCCAAGATCTGATCGCAGGCTCCTACAATGAGCAGTTCTTC.

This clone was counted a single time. This chain's CDR3 is CASTTRIRGGRNTEAFF. CDR3 nucleotides: TGTGCCAGTACCACGCGGATCAGGGGAGGGCGGAACACTGAAGCTTTCTTT. The chain has TRBV19 and TRBJ1-1; D might be TRBD1 (6 bases). CDR1 LNHDA and CDR2 SQIVND come from the germline V gene (reference sequence). The CDR3 sequence is 17 residues long. Trimming removed 7 bases at V and 1 base at J, with 22 bases between. The variable domain in full, completed from reference TRBV19 and TRBJ1-1, reads DGGITQSPKYLFRKEGQNVTLSCEQNLNHDAMYWYRQDPGQGLRLIYYSQIVNDFQKGDIAEGYSVSREKKESFPLTVTSAQKNPTAFYLCASTTRIRGGRNTEAFFGQGTRLTVV.

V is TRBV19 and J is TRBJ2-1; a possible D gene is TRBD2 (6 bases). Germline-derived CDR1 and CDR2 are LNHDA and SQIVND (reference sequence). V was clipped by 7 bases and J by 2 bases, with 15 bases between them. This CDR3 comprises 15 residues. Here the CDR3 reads CASKDRRDAYNEQFF. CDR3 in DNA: TGTGCCAGTAAGGATCGGAGGGATGCCTACAATGAGCAGTTCTTC.

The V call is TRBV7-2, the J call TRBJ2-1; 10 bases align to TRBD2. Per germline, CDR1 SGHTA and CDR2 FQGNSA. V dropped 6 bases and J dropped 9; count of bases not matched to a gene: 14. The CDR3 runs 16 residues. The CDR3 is CASRGGASGRGSEQFF. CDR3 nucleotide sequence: TGTGCCAGCAGGGGAGGGGCTAGCGGGAGAGGTAGTGAGCAGTTCTTC.

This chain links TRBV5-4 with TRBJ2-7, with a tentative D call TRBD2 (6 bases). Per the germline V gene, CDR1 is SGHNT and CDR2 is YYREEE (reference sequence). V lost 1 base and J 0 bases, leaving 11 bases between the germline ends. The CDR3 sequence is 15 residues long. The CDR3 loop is CASSLRRDRSYEQYF. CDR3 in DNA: TGTGCCAGCAGCTTGCGGAGGGACCGCTCCTACGAGCAGTACTTC.

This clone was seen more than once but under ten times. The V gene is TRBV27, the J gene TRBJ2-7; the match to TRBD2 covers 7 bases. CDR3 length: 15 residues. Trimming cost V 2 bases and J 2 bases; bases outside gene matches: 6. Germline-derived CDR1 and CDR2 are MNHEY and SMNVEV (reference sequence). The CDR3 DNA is TGTGCCAGCAGTTTACGGGCGGGAGCCCCCTACGAGCAGTACTTC. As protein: CASSLRAGAPYEQYF.

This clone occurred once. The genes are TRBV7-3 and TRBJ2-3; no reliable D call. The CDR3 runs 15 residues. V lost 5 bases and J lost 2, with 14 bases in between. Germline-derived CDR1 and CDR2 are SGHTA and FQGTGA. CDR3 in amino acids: CASSNRLSYTDTQYF. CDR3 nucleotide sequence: TGTGCCAGCAGCAATCGACTTTCCTACACAGATACGCAGTATTTT.

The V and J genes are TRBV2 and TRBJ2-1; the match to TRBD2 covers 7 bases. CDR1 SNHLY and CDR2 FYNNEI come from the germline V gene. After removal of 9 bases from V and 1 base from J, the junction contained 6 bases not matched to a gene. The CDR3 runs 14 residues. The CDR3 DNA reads TGTGCCAGAACCAGCGGGATTTCCTACAATGAGCAGTTCTTC. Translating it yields CARTSGISYNEQFF.

The CDR3 loop is CASSITQGHGYTF. CDR3 nucleotide sequence: TGTGCCAGTAGTATCACACAGGGGCATGGCTACACCTTC. The chain combines TRBV19 with TRBJ1-2; 7 positions agree with TRBD1. Germline-derived CDR1 and CDR2 are LNHDA and SQIVND (reference sequence). There are 13 residues in the CDR3. The junction had 4 bases not matched to a gene; V was cut back by 3 bases and J by 6 bases.

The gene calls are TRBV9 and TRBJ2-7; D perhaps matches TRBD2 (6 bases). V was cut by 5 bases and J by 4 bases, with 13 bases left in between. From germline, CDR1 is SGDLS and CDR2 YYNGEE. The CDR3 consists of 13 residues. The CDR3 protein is CASSPQGLYEQYF. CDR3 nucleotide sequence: TGTGCCAGCAGTCCCCAGGGACTTTACGAGCAGTACTTC.

The DNA of the CDR3 is TGTGCCAGCAGCTTAGCTCTGAGTACTCTTAACTATGGCTACACCTTC. Translating gives CASSLALSTLNYGYTF. The chain has TRBV7-2 and TRBJ1-2; D unclear. Germline assignment: CDR1 SGHTA and CDR2 FQGNSA. With 0 bases removed from V and 1 base from J, the gap between germline ends came to 12 bases. There are 16 residues in the CDR3.

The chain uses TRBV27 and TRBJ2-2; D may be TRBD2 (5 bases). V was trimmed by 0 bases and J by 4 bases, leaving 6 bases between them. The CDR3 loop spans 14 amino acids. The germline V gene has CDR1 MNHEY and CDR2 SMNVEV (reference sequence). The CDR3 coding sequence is TGTGCCAGCAGTTTATCTGGGAGCACCGGGGAGCTGTTTTTT. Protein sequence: CASSLSGSTGELFF.

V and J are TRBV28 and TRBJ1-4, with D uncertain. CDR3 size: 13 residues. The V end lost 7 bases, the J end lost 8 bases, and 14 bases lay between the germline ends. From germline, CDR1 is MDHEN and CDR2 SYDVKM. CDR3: CASKAASTEKLFF. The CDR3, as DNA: TGTGCCAGCAAGGCGGCAAGCACCGAAAAACTGTTTTTT.

The CDR3 bases are TGCGCCAGCAGCGGACAGGGGGCAGGTTATGGCTACACCTTC. Translating gives CASSGQGAGYGYTF. V is TRBV5-1 and J is TRBJ1-2; 11 nucleotides agree with TRBD1. The J segment lost 5 bases and the V segment lost 4 bases, leaving 4 bases of the junction unmatched. The CDR3 has 14 amino acids. CDR1 and CDR2 from the germline V gene are SGHRS and YFSETQ.

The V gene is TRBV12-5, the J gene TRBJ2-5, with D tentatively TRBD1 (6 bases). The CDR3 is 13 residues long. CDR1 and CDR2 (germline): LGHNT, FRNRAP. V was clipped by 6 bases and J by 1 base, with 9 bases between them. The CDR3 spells CASGRGGQETQYF. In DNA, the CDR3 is TGTGCTAGTGGAAGAGGGGGCCAAGAGACCCAGTACTTC.

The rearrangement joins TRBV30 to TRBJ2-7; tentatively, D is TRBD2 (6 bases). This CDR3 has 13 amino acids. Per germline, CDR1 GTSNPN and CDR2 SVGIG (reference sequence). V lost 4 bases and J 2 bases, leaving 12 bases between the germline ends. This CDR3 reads CAWTRLGTYEQYF. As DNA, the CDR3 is TGTGCCTGGACCAGACTAGGGACCTACGAGCAGTACTTC. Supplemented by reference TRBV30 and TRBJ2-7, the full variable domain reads SQTIHQWPATLVQPVGSPLSLECTVEGTSNPNLYWYRQAAGRGLQLLFYSVGIGQISSEVPQNLSASRPQDRQFILSSKKLLLSDSGFYLCAWTRLGTYEQYFGPGTRLTVT.

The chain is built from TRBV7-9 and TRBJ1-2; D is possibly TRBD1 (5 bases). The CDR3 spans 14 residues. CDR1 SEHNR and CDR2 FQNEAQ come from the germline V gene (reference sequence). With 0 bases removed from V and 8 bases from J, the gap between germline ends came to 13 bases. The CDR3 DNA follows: TGTGCCAGCAGCTTAGCGCTGGCAGGGTCCGGCTACACCTTC. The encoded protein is CASSLALAGSGYTF.

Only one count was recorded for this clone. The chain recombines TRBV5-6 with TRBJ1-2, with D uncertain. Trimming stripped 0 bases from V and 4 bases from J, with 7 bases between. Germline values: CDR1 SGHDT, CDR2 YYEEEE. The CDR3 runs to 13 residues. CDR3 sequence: CASSLGGGYGYTF. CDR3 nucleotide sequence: TGTGCCAGCAGCTTGGGGGGAGGCTATGGCTACACCTTC.

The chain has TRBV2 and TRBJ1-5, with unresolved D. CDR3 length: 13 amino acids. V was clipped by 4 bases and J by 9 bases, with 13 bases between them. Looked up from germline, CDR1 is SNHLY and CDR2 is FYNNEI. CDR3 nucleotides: TGTGCCAGCAGTGGGGAGACCGCGCGGCCCCAGCATTTT. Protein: CASSGETARPQHF.

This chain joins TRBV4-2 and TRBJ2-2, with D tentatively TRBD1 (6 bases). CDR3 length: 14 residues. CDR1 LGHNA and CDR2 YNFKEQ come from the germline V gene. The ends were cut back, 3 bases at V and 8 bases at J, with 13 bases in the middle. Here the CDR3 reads CASSHQQGSGELFF. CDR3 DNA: TGTGCCAGCAGCCATCAACAGGGTTCGGGGGAGCTGTTTTTT.